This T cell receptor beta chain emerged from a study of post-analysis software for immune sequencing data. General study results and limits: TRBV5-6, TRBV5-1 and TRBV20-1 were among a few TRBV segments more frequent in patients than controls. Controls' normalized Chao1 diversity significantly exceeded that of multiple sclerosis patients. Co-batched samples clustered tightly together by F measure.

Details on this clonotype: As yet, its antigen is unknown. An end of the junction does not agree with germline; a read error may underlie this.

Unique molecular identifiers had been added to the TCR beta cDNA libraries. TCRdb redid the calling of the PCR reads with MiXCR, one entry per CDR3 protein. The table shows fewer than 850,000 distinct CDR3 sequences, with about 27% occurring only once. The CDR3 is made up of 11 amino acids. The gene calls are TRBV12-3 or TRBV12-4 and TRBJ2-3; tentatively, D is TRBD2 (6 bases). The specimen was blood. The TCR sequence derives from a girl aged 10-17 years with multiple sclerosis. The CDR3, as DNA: TGTGGCAGCGTGGAGGGCGGTACGCAGTATTTT. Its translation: CGSVEGGTQYF.